This T cell receptor beta chain was profiled in a study of T cell changes during pregnancy in multiple sclerosis. The V gene end was trimmed by 2 bases and the J gene end by 3 bases; junction bases not matched to a gene: 1. In germline, CDR1 is MRHNA, CDR2 SNTAGT. The CDR3 extends over 15 amino acids. The table came from immunoSEQ multiplex PCR; TCRdb's copy has only in-frame clones and leaves some out. Of 70,000 to 80,000 clones listed, about nine tenths are singletons. This clone is a singleton in its sample. The TCR was taken from a female donor with multiple sclerosis, enrolled in a pregnancy study. The sequencing here drew on CD4+ T cells from peripheral blood mononuclear cells, taken before pregnancy. The rearrangement uses TRBV6-4 and TRBJ2-1; 10 positions match TRBD2. The CDR3 DNA reads as TGTGCCAGCAGTGACCTAGCGGGAGACTACAATGAGCAGTTCTTC. It encodes CASSDLAGDYNEQFF.